This paragraph reports one TCR beta chain. What it binds is unknown. The sample comes from a study of T cells in narcolepsy. The overall study: Patients with NT1 or NT2 and healthy control donors were enrolled. Whole-study findings and limits: HCRT-specific and TRIB2-specific autoreactive clonotypes appeared among same-patient CSF and blood CD4+ clonotypes. Some memory CD4+ repertoires had no autoreactive clone sequences. Reportedly, autoreactive clonotypes were serially detected in patients' blood but not controls'.

The germline V gene encodes CDR1 SGHRS and CDR2 YFSETQ. Trimming took 4 bases from V and 3 from J, leaving 14 bases between them. The CDR3 is made up of 15 amino acids. Only in-frame clones appear in the TCRdb table, and some are missing; sequencing was by immunoSEQ multiplex PCR. Of approximately 20,000 clones listed, 92% are singletons. What was sequenced was CD45RA- memory CD4+ T cells from PBMCs. This TCR was recovered from a human donor with narcolepsy. The chain employs TRBV5-1 and TRBJ2-1, with D possibly matching TRBD1 (6 bases). The DNA for the CDR3 is TGCGCCAGCAGCCCCGACAGGCACTTCTACAATGAGCAGTTCTTC. This encodes CASSPDRHFYNEQFF.